Listed below are T cell receptor beta chains from one sample, sequenced in a study of blood T cell repertoires in COVID-19. Generated by immunoSEQ multiplex PCR, the TCRdb table keeps only in-frame clones and is missing some. The profile covers about 230,000 clones, with roughly 85% appearing a single time and approximately 12% taken by the ten largest. Sequenced sample: peripheral blood. These receptors all stem from a young woman who had recovered from COVID-19. CDR3s include the opening cysteine and the closing phenylalanine or tryptophan. A D gene is named only where the DNA matches it firmly. Part of the rows lack a size; the others show once, few, many or a class for expanded clones.

J	size	D	V	DNA	CDR3
TRBJ2-7	once	TRBD2	TRBV5-4	TGTGCCAGCAGCGGCGAGGGACTAGCGGGAGTAGACGAGCAGTACTTC	CASSGEGLAGVDEQYF
TRBJ2-5	NA	TRBD1	TRBV7-8	TGTGCCAGCAGCCGGACAGGGAAAGAGACCCAGTACTTC	CASSRTGKETQYF
TRBJ1-4	NA	NA	TRBV7-6	TGTGCCAGCAGCTTAGCGCTAATCGGTTCGGGGGAAGAAAAACTGTTTTTT	CASSLALIGSGEEKLFF
TRBJ2-3	NA	NA	TRBV14	TGTGCCAGCAGCCGGTTCACAACAGATACGCAGTATTTT	CASSRFTTDTQYF
TRBJ2-2	NA	NA	TRBV6-5	TGTGCCAGCAGTTATGCGACAGCAAACACCGGGGAGCTGTTTTTT	CASSYATANTGELFF
TRBJ2-3	NA	NA	TRBV14	TGTGCCAGCAGCCAGAGGACAGTCTTCACAGATACGCAGTATTTT	CASSQRTVFTDTQYF
TRBJ2-3	NA	NA	TRBV29-1	TGCAGCGTTGAGGAGGTTACGGGAGCTGACACAGATACGCAGTATTTT	CSVEEVTGADTDTQYF
TRBJ1-1	NA	TRBD1	TRBV19	TGTGCCAGTAGTATTTCACAGGGGAGGTTGAAGACTGAAGCTTTCTTT	CASSISQGRLKTEAFF
TRBJ1-2	NA	NA	TRBV29-1	TGCAGCGTTGAAGGGCAGTCGAACTATGGCTACACCTTC	CSVEGQSNYGYTF
TRBJ1-6	NA	TRBD1	TRBV25-1	TGTGCCAGCAGGGAACAGGGGGTGGCCTCACCCCTCCACTTT	CASREQGVASPLHF
TRBJ2-7	NA	NA	TRBV21-1	TGTGCCAGCAGCAAAGGGGGGGGCGGGACACCTAGCTACGAGCAGTACTTC	CASSKGGGGTPSYEQYF
TRBJ2-3	NA	NA	TRBV27	TGTGCCAGCAGTCCCGGAAGATGGGGAAGGAGGGACACAGATACGCAGTATTTT	CASSPGRWGRRDTDTQYF
TRBJ2-1	NA	NA	TRBV9	TGTGCCAGCAGCGTAGGCACGGGGTTGAATGAGCAGTTCTTC	CASSVGTGLNEQFF
TRBJ2-5	NA	NA	TRBV5-8	TGTGCCAGCAGCTCCACTAGGGGGGGTTTGGAGACCCAGTACTTC	CASSSTRGGLETQYF
TRBJ2-5	NA	NA	TRBV29-1	TGCAGCGTTCAAATAGGAACAGGGACCCAAGAGACCCAGTACTTC	CSVQIGTGTQETQYF
TRBJ2-7	NA	TRBD2	TRBV2	TGTGCCAGCAGCAAAGGACTAGCGGGAGTAGGCACCTACGAGCAGTACTTC	CASSKGLAGVGTYEQYF
TRBJ2-7	NA	NA	TRBV19	TGTGCCAGTAGTCTGATGGTCAGCTCCTACGAGCAGTACTTC	CASSLMVSSYEQYF
TRBJ1-2	NA	NA	TRBV5-5	TGTGCCAGCAGCGGATACAGGCAAACTAACTATGGCTACACCTTC	CASSGYRQTNYGYTF
TRBJ1-2	NA	NA	TRBV5-6	TGTGCCAGCAGCTCCCCAACCAGGGTGACCTATGGCTACACCTTC	CASSSPTRVTYGYTF
TRBJ1-1	NA	NA	TRBV11-1	TGTGCCATCCAGGGTGACACTGAAGCTTTCTTT	CAIQGDTEAFF
TRBJ1-5	few	NA	TRBV2	TGTGCCAGCAGGACGGACATTGGCAATCAGCCCCAGCATTTT	CASRTDIGNQPQHF
TRBJ2-7	NA	TRBD2	TRBV10-3	TGTGCCATCAGTGAGAGGGCGGGAGGGCCAGCACTCGAGCAGTACTTC	CAISERAGGPALEQYF
TRBJ2-7	NA	NA	TRBV7-3	TGTGCCAGCAGCTTACATACTAGTATCTTCGGCTACGAGCAGTACTTC	CASSLHTSIFGYEQYF
TRBJ2-1	NA	TRBD2	TRBV19	TGTGCCAGTAGTCCCGGAATCCGGACTAGCGGGAGCAGTGAGCAGTTCTTC	CASSPGIRTSGSSEQFF
TRBJ1-1	NA	NA	TRBV4-3	TGCGCCAGCAGCCTGGAGGGAGGGATGGGCACTGAAGCTTTCTTT	CASSLEGGMGTEAFF
TRBJ2-3	NA	TRBD2	TRBV11-1	TGTGCCAGCAGCAATCTAGCGGGAGACGATACGCAGTATTTT	CASSNLAGDDTQYF
TRBJ1-4	NA	NA	TRBV4-1	TGCGCCAGCAGCCAAGCGCAGGTTGGTGAAAAACTGTTTTTT	CASSQAQVGEKLFF
TRBJ2-1	NA	NA	TRBV9	TGTGCCAGCAGCGTGGAGGGGGGGTTCTCCTACAATGAGCAGTTCTTC	CASSVEGGFSYNEQFF
TRBJ2-7	NA	NA	TRBV13	TGTGCCAGCAGCTTTACAGCCTACGAGCAGTACTTC	CASSFTAYEQYF
TRBJ1-6	NA	NA	TRBV7-9	TGTGCCAGCACCCCGTTGGGGAGCAATTCACCCCTCCACTTT	CASTPLGSNSPLHF
TRBJ2-1	NA	TRBD2	TRBV9	TGTGCCAGCAGCGTAAGGTTAGCGGGAGTGGGTGAGCAGTTCTTC	CASSVRLAGVGEQFF
TRBJ1-2	NA	TRBD1	TRBV13	TGTGCCAGCAGCTCCTCGGCCGGGACAGGGGTCAGCTATGGCTACACCTTC	CASSSSAGTGVSYGYTF
TRBJ1-1	NA	NA	TRBV7-8	TGTGCCAGCAGCTTATCGGGCACTGAAGCTTTCTTT	CASSLSGTEAFF
TRBJ2-6	NA	NA	TRBV4-3	TGCGCCAGCAGCCAAGACAGGCCCCCCTCTGGGGCCAACGTCCTGACTTTC	CASSQDRPPSGANVLTF
TRBJ1-2	once	NA	TRBV9	TGTGCCAGCAGCGGACAGGTCTATGGCTACACCTTC	CASSGQVYGYTF
TRBJ1-6	once	NA	TRBV27	TGTGCCAGCAGCATCGTACAGGACGGTATTGGGTCCTATAATTCACCCCTCCACTTT	CASSIVQDGIGSYNSPLHF
TRBJ2-1	few	TRBD2	TRBV6-4	TGTGCCAGCAGTGGGACTAGCGGGGGATACAATGAGCAGTTCTTC	CASSGTSGGYNEQFF
TRBJ1-2	NA	TRBD1	TRBV29-1	TGCAGCGTGCCCCGACAGGGACTTAACTATGGCTACACCTTC	CSVPRQGLNYGYTF
TRBJ1-2	NA	NA	TRBV12-3/TRBV12-4	TGTGCCAGCCGTAGGGGCGACTATGGCTACACCTTC	CASRRGDYGYTF
TRBJ2-7	NA	TRBD1	TRBV9	TGTGCCAGCAGCGTTTACCCAGACAGGGCAGTCGAGCAGTACTTC	CASSVYPDRAVEQYF
TRBJ2-2	NA	TRBD1	TRBV15	TGTGCCACCAGCAGGTACAGGGGAACCGGGGAGCTGTTTTTT	CATSRYRGTGELFF
TRBJ2-1	NA	TRBD2	TRBV3-1/TRBV3-2	TGTGCCAGCAGCCGAGGACTAGCGGGAGATGAGCAGTTCTTC	CASSRGLAGDEQFF
TRBJ2-7	NA	TRBD2	TRBV13	TGTGCCAGCAGCCGCGGGGGAGAAACCTACGAGCAGTACTTC	CASSRGGETYEQYF
TRBJ2-7	NA	NA	TRBV19	TGTGCCAGTAGGCGGGATACCTACGAGCAGTACTTC	CASRRDTYEQYF
TRBJ2-1	NA	NA	TRBV6-4	TGTGCCAGCAGTGACCCCCTAGTATTCTCCTACAATGAGCAGTTCTTC	CASSDPLVFSYNEQFF
TRBJ1-2	NA	TRBD1	TRBV19	TGTGCCAGTAGTATAGAAAGGACAGGGGGCTATGGCTACACCTTC	CASSIERTGGYGYTF
TRBJ2-7	NA	NA	TRBV5-1	TGCGCCAGCAGCCTCGAGCAGGCTTACGAGCAGTACTTC	CASSLEQAYEQYF
TRBJ2-5	NA	TRBD2	TRBV5-4	TGTGCCAGCAGCCCCAGCGCTAGGGCGGGAGGAGAGACCCAGTACTTC	CASSPSARAGGETQYF
TRBJ1-5	NA	NA	TRBV28	TGTGCCAGCAGTTTAGCACAGCCGACCTGGAGGGGTCAGCCCCAGCATTTT	CASSLAQPTWRGQPQHF
TRBJ2-5	NA	NA	TRBV7-3	TGTGCCAGCAGCTTATCCCCCGGCCCGGGAGAGACCCAGTACTTC	CASSLSPGPGETQYF
TRBJ2-7	few	TRBD1	TRBV2	TGTGCCAGCTCCGGGACAGGGACATACGAGCAGTACTTC	CASSGTGTYEQYF